This T cell receptor (beta chain) came from a study of T cells in Graves' hyperthyroidism and ophthalmopathy. On the study more broadly: Peripheral blood was obtained at initial diagnosis, preceding any treatment. Study-wide points: Also found in blood were most expanded thyroid clonotypes above 0.001.

This clonotype was seen ten or more times. Its antigen is undetermined. Deletions cut 1 base from V and 4 bases from J, with 10 bases between. Germline V gene lookup returns CDR1 LNHNV and CDR2 YYDKDF (reference sequence). CDR3 length: 14 residues. Each diagnosis was grounded in clinical symptoms, serum thyroxine and TRAb, thyroid ultrasound, and orbital computed tomography. TCR beta CDR3 region amplification was performed from RNA transcripts. HTBI primers were used for first-round RT-PCR of the TCR CDR3. Each CDR3 protein is one row after TCRdb ran MiXCR on the multiplex PCR reads. This sample yields roughly 840,000 distinct CDR3 sequences, of which about 38% are seen a single time; 8% to 9% belongs to the top ten.

The sample consisted of blood. This TCR was sampled from a man younger than 35 with Graves' hyperthyroidism. The rearrangement links TRBV15 to TRBJ1-1; no clear D gene. The CDR3 here is CATSRAGSVTEAFF. As DNA, the CDR3 is TGTGCCACCAGCAGAGCTGGGTCGGTCACTGAAGCTTTCTTT.